This T cell receptor (beta chain) was captured by sequencing in a study of spatial heterogeneity in lung cancer. Overall study context: The count of detected beta-chain sequences consistently exceeded that of alpha-chain sequences. Combinations of a unique TCR and a UMI were tallied in raw reads, and on average each appeared more than ten times. Findings and limits, study-wide: Ubiquitous, expanded tumor-derived TCRs were more frequently observed in blood at resection than at follow-up.

Using its own MiXCR run on the 5' RACE reads, TCRdb lists one record per CDR3 protein. The sample lists over 10,000 distinct CDR3 sequences, roughly 15% occurring once. Between the trimmed V and J ends, which lost 3 bases and 3 bases, there was a span of 9 bases. Germline assignment: CDR1 MDHEN and CDR2 SYDVKM. The CDR3 extends over 13 amino acids. A few counts support this clonotype. Antigen unknown. The time point denotes: sample taken at primary tumor resection. Researchers sequenced whole RNA taken from tumor, nontumor lung or frozen PBMC without sorting. The sequencing used PBMCs, collected at surgery. J is TRBJ2-7 and V is TRBV28; D is undetermined. The sequence was collected from a male donor with early-stage non-small cell lung cancer. CDR3 DNA: TGTGCCAGCAGTTTCTCGGATCGCTACGAGCAGTACTTC. Translated, it gives CASSFSDRYEQYF.